This TCR beta chain was captured in a study of cytomegalovirus exposure and HLA in healthy donors (dated by TCRdb to about 2017). With respect to the entire study: According to a later analysis, the 120 or so validation repertoires were produced on the same platform as the approximately 600 repertoires of the first cohort. The aim of the study was to test whether cataloging public T cell receptors could identify signatures of past pathogen exposure. Along with the roughly 700-subject first cohort, a separate validation cohort of over 90 different subjects was used. To predict cytomegalovirus infection status, the study combined high-throughput TCR immunosequencing, statistical association of individual TCRs with disease status, and machine learning. Broad study findings and their caveats: The authors suggested that the approach could potentially be extended to other disease states and immunological phenotypes. All 120 or so repertoires were used to score co-occurrence in the validation cohort in a later analysis, because that analysis had no HLA typing for the cohort. A few of the identified cytomegalovirus-associated TCR beta chains were confirmed in vitro to be specific for cytomegalovirus antigens. While some public TCRs were present in many individuals, most TCR sequences turned up only very rarely across donors. Cytomegalovirus status was reported to be diagnosed by the classifier with high specificity and sensitivity in both the original and validation cohorts. Of the cluster scores, roughly 93% were above 0 in a later analysis, which found that TCRs clustered in the first cohort also tended to co-occur in the roughly 130 validation repertoires. A total of roughly 160 TCR beta chains were listed by the study as associated with cytomegalovirus.

The CDR3 has 15 amino acids, counting the end cysteine and phenylalanine. Here the CDR3 DNA is all that survives: 45 bases in frame from base 1. From the germline V gene, CDR1 is SNHLY and CDR2 is FYNNEI. V is pruned by 6 bases and J by 8 bases, leaving 8 bases of the junction without a gene match. Donors formed part of the validation cohort, which comprised 120 subjects and was distinct from the first cohort of 550 to 850 subjects. Library preparation was by the immunoSEQ multiplex PCR assay. The original pipeline was this. A statistical classification framework was built for diagnosing cytomegalovirus status from the catalog of TCR beta chain sequences. The table was pulled from immuneACCESS by TCRdb, which kept in-frame rearrangements only. Such tables lose some clones; where checked, under half of the loss comes from unresolved V genes, and the rest has no known cause. Clone size and the V and J calls come from that table; the DNA yielded D and trimming. The sample table records approximately 98,000 clones; nearly 97% of these occur just once. The ten largest clones take up under 0.75% of the sample.

This clone was picked up one time. The antigen it binds to is not known. No much larger clone is present one base from it, and per-base qualities are unavailable. Rearrangement joined TRBV2 to TRBJ2-4, with 12 bases matching TRBD2. The TCR sequence derives from a woman in her late teens or twenties in good health and CMV-seronegative. The sample consisted of PBMCs. The CDR3 protein is CASRSLAGGRDIQYF. The bases are TGTGCCAGCAGGTCTCTAGCGGGGGGGCGAGACATTCAGTACTTC.